This TCR beta chain was recovered during a study of blood T cells in healthy people across ages. The use of a sample-barcoded 5' primer and a J-beta primer mix characterized a second PCR of roughly 7 to 11 cycles. From the 5' RACE reads, TCRdb called clonotypes with MiXCR, one entry per CDR3 protein. The sample records roughly 700,000 distinct CDR3 sequences, approximately 31% being singletons. This clonotype was seen at least ten times. V gave up 1 base and J gave up 1 base; unmatched junction bases: 1. The CDR3 is 15 residues long. The germline V gene encodes CDR1 MGHRA and CDR2 YSYEKL. The chain carries TRBV4-1 and TRBJ2-7; 10 nucleotides match TRBD1. This sequence was found in a woman older than 75 in good health. Sequenced: blood. The CDR3 region is CASSQAGQGSYEQYF. In DNA form, the CDR3 reads TGCGCCAGCAGCCAAGCGGGACAGGGGTCCTACGAGCAGTACTTC.